This entry describes one TCR beta chain. Its matching antigen is unknown. The sample is drawn from a study of radiotherapy plus CTLA-4 blockade in lung cancer. Broader study findings: The authors reported that early blood T cell clone dynamics, with interferon-beta, best predicted response.

Deletions cut 4 bases from V and 4 bases from J, with 16 bases between. The CDR3 extends over 15 amino acids. Germline CDR1 MNHEY, CDR2 SMNVEV (reference sequence). Produced via immunoSEQ multiplex PCR; TCRdb's table is partial and in-frame only. The profile shows some 110,000 clones, approximately 80% of them singletons. The chain employs TRBV27 and TRBJ1-1, with D possibly matching TRBD1 (5 bases). The TCR originated in a human donor with non-small cell lung cancer who had a partial response to radiotherapy plus ipilimumab. The sequenced sample was peripheral blood, obtained from a patient treated with radiotherapy plus ipilimumab. The DNA for the CDR3 is TGTGCCAGCAGTTGGCAGGGAGGATGGAGCACTGAAGCTTTCTTT. As protein: CASSWQGGWSTEAFF.